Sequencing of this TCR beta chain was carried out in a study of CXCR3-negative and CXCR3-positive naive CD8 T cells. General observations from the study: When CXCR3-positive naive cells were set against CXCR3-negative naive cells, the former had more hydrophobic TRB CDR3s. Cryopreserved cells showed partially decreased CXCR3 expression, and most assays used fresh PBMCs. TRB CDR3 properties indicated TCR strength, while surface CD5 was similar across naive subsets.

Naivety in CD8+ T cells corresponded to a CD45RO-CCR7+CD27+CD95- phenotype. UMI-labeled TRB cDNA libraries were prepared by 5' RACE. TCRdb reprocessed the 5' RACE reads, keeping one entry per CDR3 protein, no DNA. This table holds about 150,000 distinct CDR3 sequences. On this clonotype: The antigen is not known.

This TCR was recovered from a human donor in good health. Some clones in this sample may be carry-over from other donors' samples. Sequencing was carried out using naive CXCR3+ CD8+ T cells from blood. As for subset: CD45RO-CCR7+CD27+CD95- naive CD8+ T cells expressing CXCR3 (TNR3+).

The CDR3 spells CSARDQVYGSTAEAFF. The rearrangement links TRBV20-1 to TRBJ1-1. The germline V gene has CDR1 DFQATT and CDR2 SNEGSKA (reference sequence). The CDR3 covers 16 residues.